The rows below give T cell receptor beta chains drawn from one sample of a study of low-dose radiotherapy and immunotherapy resistance in tumors. From the reads, TCRdb called clonotypes with MiXCR, one entry per CDR3 protein. The data show 65,000 to 95,000 distinct CDR3 sequences, about 20% seen once. The source was PBMCs, collected before treatment. The origin of the receptors is a male donor with prostate cancer. Each CDR3 is given with its conserved first and last residue. A D gene is named only where the DNA matches it firmly. Not every row has a clone size; where given, it reads once, few, many or a size class.

V	size	J	D	CDR3	DNA
TRBV7-3	many	TRBJ2-5	.	CASSLAWKETQYF	TGTGCCAGCAGCTTAGCGTGGAAGGAGACCCAGTACTTC
TRBV10-3	many	TRBJ2-5	.	CAISESGETQYF	TGTGCCATCAGTGAGTCGGGGGAGACCCAGTACTTC
TRBV15	.	TRBJ2-5	.	CATSRDLGEETQYF	TGTGCCACCAGCAGAGACCTCGGGGAAGAGACCCAGTACTTC
TRBV7-9	.	TRBJ1-3	.	CASTLGILSGNTIYF	TGTGCCAGCACCCTAGGGATCCTCTCTGGAAACACCATATATTTT
TRBV28	.	TRBJ1-5	.	CATLGYRGNQPQHF	TGTGCCACCCTCGGGTACAGGGGCAATCAGCCCCAGCATTTT
TRBV2	many	TRBJ1-1	.	CASSQLGNTEAFF	TGTGCCAGCAGTCAACTGGGGAACACTGAAGCTTTCTTT
TRBV24-1	many	TRBJ2-1	TRBD2	CATSDPGLAGGLNEQFF	TGTGCCACCAGTGATCCTGGTCTAGCGGGAGGGTTAAATGAGCAGTTCTTC
TRBV5-1	many	TRBJ2-1	TRBD1	CASSLGGQNYNEQFF	TGCGCCAGCAGCTTGGGGGGACAGAATTACAATGAGCAGTTCTTC
TRBV12-3/TRBV12-4	many	TRBJ2-1	.	CASSTRDSNEQFF	TGTGCCAGCAGTACCCGGGACTCCAATGAGCAGTTCTTC
TRBV7-9	.	TRBJ2-7	.	CASSPSGTTYEQYF	TGTGCCAGCAGCCCCTCCGGGACCACCTACGAGCAGTACTTC
TRBV28	medium-sized	TRBJ2-5	.	CASSLLPYRDSEETQYF	TGTGCCAGCAGTTTATTACCATACAGGGATTCGGAAGAGACCCAGTACTTC
TRBV15	many	TRBJ2-7	.	CATSREYEQYF	TGTGCCACCAGCAGAGAATACGAGCAGTACTTC
TRBV29-1	many	TRBJ2-7	TRBD1	CSVELPGGAPYEQYF	TGCAGCGTTGAATTGCCAGGGGGCGCCCCCTACGAGCAGTACTTC
TRBV6-5	many	TRBJ2-7	TRBD1	CASSRDPGQGSHEQYF	TGTGCCAGCAGTAGGGACCCGGGACAGGGTTCCCACGAGCAGTACTTC
TRBV6-5	many	TRBJ1-6	TRBD1	CASSSEYPGQGDSPLHF	TGTGCCAGCAGTTCCGAGTACCCGGGACAGGGAGATTCACCCCTCCACTTT
TRBV20-1	.	TRBJ2-7	TRBD1	CSAPGTGGNEQYF	TGCAGTGCTCCCGGGACAGGGGGGAACGAGCAGTACTTC
TRBV23-1	many	TRBJ1-2	.	CASSLPSPRNDGYTF	TGCGCCAGCAGTCTCCCCTCGCCTCGAAATGATGGCTACACCTTC
TRBV18	.	TRBJ2-7	TRBD1	CASSPLDRVAYEQYF	TGTGCCAGCTCGCCCTTAGACAGGGTAGCCTACGAGCAGTACTTC
TRBV3-1	.	TRBJ1-6	.	CASSQGPNSPLHF	TGTGCCAGCAGCCAGGGTCCCAACTCACCCCTCCACTTT
TRBV19	many	TRBJ2-1	.	CASTPPGLQYNEQFF	TGTGCCAGTACCCCCCCTGGTCTGCAATACAATGAGCAGTTCTTC
TRBV5-4	.	TRBJ2-3	TRBD2	CASSYRTSGSADTQYF	TGTGCCAGCAGCTACAGGACTAGCGGGAGTGCAGATACGCAGTATTTT
TRBV5-5	many	TRBJ1-1	.	CASSLETANTEAFF	TGTGCCAGCAGCTTAGAGACAGCAAACACTGAAGCTTTCTTT
TRBV6-2/TRBV6-3	many	TRBJ1-1	.	CASSYPRGGIVNTEAFF	TGTGCCAGCAGTTACCCTCGGGGGGGAATTGTGAACACTGAAGCTTTCTTT
TRBV5-1	many	TRBJ2-7	.	CASKEGVTKYEQYF	TGCGCCAGCAAGGAGGGGGTCACAAAATACGAGCAGTACTTC
TRBV6-2/TRBV6-3	many	TRBJ1-1	.	CASRGYRVSEAFF	TGTGCCAGCAGAGGTTACAGGGTATCTGAAGCTTTCTTT
TRBV2	many	TRBJ2-1	TRBD2	CAIHLASGGASYNEQFF	TGTGCCATCCACCTCGCTAGCGGGGGGGCCTCCTACAATGAGCAGTTCTTC
TRBV3-1	many	TRBJ2-5	TRBD2	CASSYAGEGETQYF	TGTGCCAGCAGCTACGCGGGGGAGGGAGAGACCCAGTACTTC
TRBV6-5	many	TRBJ1-6	.	CASSYSPGSGGSPLHF	TGTGCCAGCAGTTACTCGCCCGGGAGCGGTGGCTCACCCCTCCACTTT
TRBV24-1	many	TRBJ2-7	.	CATSELPLPGHDNYEQYF	TGTGCCACCAGTGAACTACCACTACCCGGACACGACAACTACGAGCAGTACTTC
TRBV5-1	many	TRBJ2-2	.	CASSLAVGAGNTGELFF	TGCGCCAGCAGCTTGGCCGTGGGGGCCGGGAACACCGGGGAGCTGTTTTTT
TRBV3-1	many	TRBJ1-1	.	CASSQANNIKEAFF	TGTGCCAGCAGCCAAGCAAATAACATCAAGGAAGCTTTCTTT
TRBV11-2	many	TRBJ2-1	.	CASSPLRGGRVHEQFF	TGTGCCAGCAGCCCGCTTAGGGGCGGGCGAGTCCATGAGCAGTTCTTC
TRBV6-2/TRBV6-3	many	TRBJ2-3	TRBD1	CASSQGGQGVFWVTQYF	TGTGCCAGCTCTCAGGGAGGACAGGGGGTTTTTTGGGTTACGCAGTATTTT
TRBV5-1	many	TRBJ1-1	TRBD1	CASSQGGPNTEAFF	TGCGCCAGCAGCCAGGGGGGGCCGAACACTGAAGCTTTCTTT
TRBV20-1	many	TRBJ2-7	TRBD1	CSASVRTGGFHEQYF	TGCAGTGCTAGCGTCAGGACAGGGGGGTTCCACGAGCAGTACTTC